These 9 T cell receptor beta chains came from one sample sequenced in a study of human T cells and chemical hapten exposure. Time point of the sample: patch test 1, 2 weeks after DPC sensitization. Treatment specified: therapeutic diphenylcyclopropenone sensitization with weekly scalp DPC. Unfractionated whole blood yielded the extracted total RNA. TCRdb re-analysed the RACE reads in MiXCR, keeping a single row per CDR3 protein. The table includes approximately 43,000 distinct CDR3 sequences, more than 3% detected once. The material was whole blood, obtained in connection with sensitization to the hapten diphenylcyclopropenone (DPC). The receptors stem from a man between 50 and 59 years old with alopecia areata. Some clones in this sample may be carry-over from other donors' samples.

The chain employs TRBV12-3 or TRBV12-4 and TRBJ1-5; 9 bases are a match to TRBD1. Trimming cost V 5 bases and J 2 bases; bases outside gene matches: 4. The CDR3 totals 15 residues. The DNA of the CDR3 is TGTGCCAGCAGTCTACAGGGGGCTGGCAATCAGCCCCAGCATTTT. Protein product: CASSLQGAGNQPQHF.

Ten or more counts support this clonotype. The chain couples TRBV12-3 or TRBV12-4 to TRBJ2-7; no firm D call. Trimming pared 0 bases from V and 2 bases from J, leaving 5 bases between. The CDR3 has 13 amino acids. The CDR3 DNA follows: TGTGCCAGCAGTTTAGCGGTCACCTACGAGCAGTACTTC. This codes for CASSLAVTYEQYF.

This clonotype was seen many times. The J gene is TRBJ2-3, the V gene TRBV11-2, with D possibly matching TRBD2 (7 bases). The ends were cut back, 3 bases at V and 1 base at J, with 11 bases in the middle. This CDR3 is built from 15 residues. Germline V lookup: CDR1 SGHAT, CDR2 FQNNGV. The CDR3 loop is CASSLGGAGTDTQYF. Written as DNA, the CDR3 is TGTGCCAGCAGCTTGGGGGGGGCAGGCACAGATACGCAGTATTTT.

This clonotype was recorded a few times. The CDR3 sequence: CASSLRTSGIIEQFF. The CDR3 DNA is TGTGCCAGCAGCCTTCGGACTAGCGGGATCATTGAGCAGTTCTTC. This sequence joins TRBV7-9 and TRBJ2-1; 12 positions match TRBD2. The CDR3 is 15 residues long. Trimming took 5 bases from V and 9 from J; bases not matched to a gene: 8. Germline V gene lookup returns CDR1 SEHNR and CDR2 FQNEAQ (reference sequence).

In its sample, this clonotype ranks as medium-sized. The chain couples TRBV29-1 to TRBJ2-1; 7 bases map to TRBD2. The V gene end was trimmed by 8 bases and the J gene end by 8 bases; junction bases not matched to a gene: 15. In germline, CDR1 is SQVTM, CDR2 ANQGSEA. This CDR3 is 14 amino acids long. The CDR3 DNA sequence: TGCAGCTCCAAGCATGGACTAGGTACAGATGAGCAGTTCTTC. Protein sequence: CSSKHGLGTDEQFF.

This chain links TRBV29-1 with TRBJ2-1, with D tentatively TRBD2 (5 bases). Germline CDR1 is SQVTM and CDR2 is ANQGSEA. V gave up 7 bases and J gave up 4 bases, with 5 bases separating them. This CDR3 region has 10 residues. The CDR3 region has the DNA TGCAGCGCGGGATACAATGAGCAGTTCTTC. Residues: CSAGYNEQFF.

This clonotype has ten or more counts. The V gene is TRBV12-3 or TRBV12-4, the J gene TRBJ2-1; 9 positions agree with TRBD2. The V segment lost 6 bases and the J segment 9 bases; nucleotides outside the gene matches: 15. The CDR3 totals 16 residues. The CDR3 is CASSLRGSGRGSEQFF. The CDR3 region has the DNA TGTGCCAGCAGCCTCCGGGGTAGCGGGAGAGGTAGTGAGCAGTTCTTC.

In this sample, this clonotype turned up a few times. The chain links TRBV28 to TRBJ2-5; 9 bases match TRBD2. The CDR3 loop spans 15 amino acids. The germline CDR1 and CDR2 sequences are MDHEN and SYDVKM. Germline trimming cut 7 bases from V and 2 bases from J; bases unmatched to any gene: 8. The DNA of the CDR3 is TGTGCCAGCATTCCGGCTAGCGGGATTCAAGAGACCCAGTACTTC. This gives the protein CASIPASGIQETQYF.

This clonotype was picked up many times. The rearrangement uses TRBV10-3 and TRBJ2-1, with D perhaps being TRBD1 or TRBD2 (5 bases each). The CDR3 loop spans 18 amino acids. Germline CDR1 and CDR2: ENHRY and SYGVKD. The V end lost 0 bases, the J end lost 1 base, and 16 bases lay between the germline ends. The CDR3 nucleotides read TGTGCCATCAGTGAGTCAGGGTCGGGGCAGGCGTCCTACAATGAGCAGTTCTTC. Its protein product is CAISESGSGQASYNEQFF.